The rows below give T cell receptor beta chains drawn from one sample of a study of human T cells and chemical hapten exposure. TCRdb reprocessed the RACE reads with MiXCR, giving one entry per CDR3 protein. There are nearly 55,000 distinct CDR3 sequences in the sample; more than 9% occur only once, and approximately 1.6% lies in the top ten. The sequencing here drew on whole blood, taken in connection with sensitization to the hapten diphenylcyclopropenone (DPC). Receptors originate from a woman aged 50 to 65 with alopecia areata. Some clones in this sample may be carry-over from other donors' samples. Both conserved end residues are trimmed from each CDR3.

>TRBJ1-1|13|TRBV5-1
ASSLNVDRRGEAF
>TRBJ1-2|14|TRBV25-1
ASSESAVPGPYGYT
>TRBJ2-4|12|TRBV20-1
SALQGIGRNIQY
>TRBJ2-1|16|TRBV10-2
ASFGLAGGPHSYNEQF
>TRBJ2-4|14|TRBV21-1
ASTPIPFFTKNIQY
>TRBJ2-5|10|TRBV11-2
ASSLEKGTQY
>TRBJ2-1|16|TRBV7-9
ASSLRTSGGLTYNEQF
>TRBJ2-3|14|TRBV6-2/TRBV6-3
ASSYSIGTGVDTQY
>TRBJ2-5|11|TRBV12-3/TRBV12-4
ASSLSLRETQY
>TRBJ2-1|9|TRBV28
ASSLYDISS
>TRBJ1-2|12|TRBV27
ASSLGTGLDGYT
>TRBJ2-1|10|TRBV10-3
AISESANEQF
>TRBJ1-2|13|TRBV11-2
ASSLVPEGANGYT
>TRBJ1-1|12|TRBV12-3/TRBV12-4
ASSSPARVSEAF
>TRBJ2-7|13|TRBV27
ASSFRTPISYEQY
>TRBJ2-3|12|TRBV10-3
AISYGTSTDTQY
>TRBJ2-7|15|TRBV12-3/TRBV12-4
ASSLARASGGASEQY